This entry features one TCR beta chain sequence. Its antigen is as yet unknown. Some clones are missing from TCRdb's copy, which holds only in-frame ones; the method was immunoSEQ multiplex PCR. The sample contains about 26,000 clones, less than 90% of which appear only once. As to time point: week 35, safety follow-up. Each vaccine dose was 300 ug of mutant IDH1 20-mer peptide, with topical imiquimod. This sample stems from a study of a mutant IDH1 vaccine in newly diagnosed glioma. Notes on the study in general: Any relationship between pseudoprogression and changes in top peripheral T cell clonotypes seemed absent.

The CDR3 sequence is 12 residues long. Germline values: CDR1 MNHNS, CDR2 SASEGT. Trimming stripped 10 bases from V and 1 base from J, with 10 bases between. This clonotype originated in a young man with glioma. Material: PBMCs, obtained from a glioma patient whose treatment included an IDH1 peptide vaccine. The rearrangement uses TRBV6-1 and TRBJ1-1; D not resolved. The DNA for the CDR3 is TGTGCCACTCGTCGAGGGAACACTGAAGCTTTCTTT. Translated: CATRRGNTEAFF.